Described below is a single T cell receptor beta chain sequence and its context. Its target is unknown. Busulfan-fludarabine conditioning, marrow transplant, and cyclophosphamide on days +3 and +4 were administered. These data come from a study of T cells after posttransplantation cyclophosphamide. Data came from immunoSEQ multiplex PCR; TCRdb stores just in-frame clones and leaves some out. The data hold about 20,000 clones, with about nine tenths observed a single time. CDR3 length equals 17 residues. CDR1 LGHNA and CDR2 YSLEER come from the germline V gene. V was pared by 1 base and J by 6 bases, with 18 bases between. Regarding the study as a whole: After PTCy, TRB diversity resembled that of CNI/methotrexate controls.

V usage is TRBV4-3 and J usage is TRBJ2-2; possibly TRBD2 for D (5 bases). The receptor's source is a female patient in her forties who received an allogeneic stem cell transplant from a related donor, was CMV-positive, and had no GVHD. The T cells may partly be graft donor cells. Sequenced here: PBMCs, sampled after allogeneic stem cell transplant with posttransplant cyclophosphamide. The CDR3 sequence is CASSQALSAPGSGELFF. The DNA of the CDR3 is TGCGCCAGCAGCCAAGCGCTTTCGGCTCCGGGGTCCGGGGAGCTGTTTTTT.